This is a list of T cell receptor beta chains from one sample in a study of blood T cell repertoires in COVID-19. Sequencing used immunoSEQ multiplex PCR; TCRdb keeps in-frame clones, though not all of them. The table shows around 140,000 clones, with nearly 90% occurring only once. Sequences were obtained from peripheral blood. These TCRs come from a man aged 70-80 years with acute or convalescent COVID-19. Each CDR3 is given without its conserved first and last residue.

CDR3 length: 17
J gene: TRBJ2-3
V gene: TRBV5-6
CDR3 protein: ASRRTSGRSGPSTDTQY

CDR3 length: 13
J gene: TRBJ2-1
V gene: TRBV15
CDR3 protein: ATSPLVGRDNEQF

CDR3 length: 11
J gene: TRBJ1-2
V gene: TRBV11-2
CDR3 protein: ASSWIQGGGYT

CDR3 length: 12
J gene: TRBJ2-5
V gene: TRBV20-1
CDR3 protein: SASPLGGGETQY

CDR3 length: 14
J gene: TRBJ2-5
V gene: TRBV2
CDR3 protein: ASTRMGGQVGETQY

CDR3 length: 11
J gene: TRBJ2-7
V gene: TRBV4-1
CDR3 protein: ASSIRTGDEQY

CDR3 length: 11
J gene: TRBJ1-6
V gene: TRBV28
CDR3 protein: ASRDRHNSPLH

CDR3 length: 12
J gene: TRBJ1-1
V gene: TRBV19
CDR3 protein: ASSTSAGNTEAF

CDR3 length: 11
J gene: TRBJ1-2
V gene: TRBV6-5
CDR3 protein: ASSKDSNYGYT

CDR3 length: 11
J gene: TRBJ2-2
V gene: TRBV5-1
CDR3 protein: ASVGAYTGELF

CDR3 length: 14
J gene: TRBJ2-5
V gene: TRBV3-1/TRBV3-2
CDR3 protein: ASSQARGGIGETQY

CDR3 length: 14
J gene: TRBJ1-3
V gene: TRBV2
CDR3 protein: ASSAGLGNSGNTIY

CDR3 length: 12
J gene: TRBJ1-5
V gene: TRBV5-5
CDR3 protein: ASSLAGNYQPQH

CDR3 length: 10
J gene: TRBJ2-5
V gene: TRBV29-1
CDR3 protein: SLQGPEETQY

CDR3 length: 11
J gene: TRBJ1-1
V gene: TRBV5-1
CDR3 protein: ASAGVPNTEAF